This TCR beta chain was identified during a study of blood T cell repertoires in COVID-19. Participants, 18 to 89 years old, spanned under 30 US areas. Self-reported history from a screening survey and questionnaire set each donor's cohort. In the original workflow: Reference gene primer amplification yielded estimated nucleated cell counts. TCRdb's copy holds only in-frame clones and misses some; the assay was immunoSEQ multiplex PCR. V and J calls plus clone size are reproduced from that table; the DNA served to infer D and trimming. The table records hundreds of thousands of clones, more than 75% of them present only once. Trimming left V 4 bases short and J 5 bases short, with 13 bases between. CDR1 and CDR2 from the germline V gene are SGHRS and YFSETQ. The CDR3 consists of 13 residues.

Sequenced input: PBMCs or T cells enriched from blood (not recorded which). The receptor's source is a woman between 35 and 50 years old with acute COVID-19. This rearrangement joins TRBV5-1 to TRBJ2-7, with D possibly being TRBD2 (6 bases). CDR3 amino acids: CASSPGERDEQYF. Here the CDR3 DNA reads TGCGCCAGCAGCCCGGGGGAGCGCGACGAGCAGTACTTC.